A single sample is the source of the 10 T cell receptor beta chains below, sequenced in a study of blood T cell repertoires in COVID-19 (dated by TCRdb to 2020 to 2022). Libraries were made using the immunoSEQ multiplex PCR assay. The table comes from immuneACCESS by way of TCRdb, which keeps in-frame sequences with V and J called. Part of the clones is missing from these tables; in studies checked, under half for an unresolved V gene and the rest for unknown reasons. The sample has roughly 200,000 clones on record, roughly 84% of them singletons. The ten largest make up about 4.5% of the sample. The sample comprised peripheral blood. These receptors were collected from a man between 50 and 59 years old with active or convalescent COVID-19.

The CDR3 DNA sequence: TGTGCCAGCAGCCCGGGACAGGGGGCAGATACGCAGTATTTT. Translated: CASSPGQGADTQYF. This chain joins TRBV11-2 and TRBJ2-3; 11 bases are shared with TRBD1. The ends lost 5 bases at V and 4 bases at J; junction bases unmatched: 2. CDR3 size: 14 residues. Germline values: CDR1 SGHAT, CDR2 FQNNGV. The complete variable domain, with remaining parts taken from reference TRBV11-2 and TRBJ2-3, reads EAGVAQSPRYKIIEKRQSVAFWCNPISGHATLYWYQQILGQGPKLLIQFQNNGVVDDSQLPKDRFSAERLKGVDSTLKIQPAKLEDSAVYLCASSPGQGADTQYFGPGTRLTVL.

The rearrangement joins TRBV29-1 to TRBJ1-2; D uncertain. The germline V gene has CDR1 SQVTM and CDR2 ANQGSEA. Trimming took 4 bases from V and 4 from J, leaving 19 bases between them. The CDR3 loop spans 15 amino acids. The CDR3 bases are TGCAGCGTTGCATACGTCACGCAGTTTGGCTATGGCTACACCTTC. Its translation is CSVAYVTQFGYGYTF.

The V and J genes are TRBV7-3 and TRBJ2-3; TRBD2 aligns across 9 bases. Looked up from germline, CDR1 is SGHTA and CDR2 is FQGTGA. The CDR3 is 15 residues long. V was clipped by 3 bases and J by 4 bases; unmatched bases: 5. CDR3: CASSFLAGVPDTQYF. The CDR3 DNA reads TGTGCCAGCAGCTTCTTAGCGGGGGTGCCAGATACGCAGTATTTT.

The chain is built from TRBV27 and TRBJ1-1; D may be TRBD1 (6 bases). The germline V gene has CDR1 MNHEY and CDR2 SMNVEV (reference sequence). CDR3 length equals 16 residues. V lost 2 bases to trimming and J lost 0 bases, with 13 bases between them. CDR3 DNA sequence: TGTGCCAGCAGTTTAGATAGGGGGGGGATGAACACTGAAGCTTTCTTT. This sequence encodes CASSLDRGGMNTEAFF.

The chain joins TRBV29-1 to TRBJ1-2, with TRBD1 matching over 8 bases. The J segment lost 8 bases and the V segment lost 5 bases, leaving 13 bases of the junction unmatched. The CDR3 loop spans 14 amino acids. Germline V gene sequence: CDR1 SQVTM, CDR2 ANQGSEA. The CDR3: CSVFPGRGRGGYTF. The CDR3 DNA reads as TGCAGCGTTTTCCCAGGCAGGGGGCGCGGGGGCTACACCTTC.

The chain has TRBV5-4 and TRBJ2-2, with D possibly TRBD1 on 6 matching bases. The V and J ends lost 1 base and 2 bases respectively, with 12 bases between them. This CDR3 is 16 amino acids long. Germline V lookup: CDR1 SGHNT, CDR2 YYREEE (reference sequence). CDR3 sequence (DNA): TGTGCCAGCAGCTTGTGGTTACAGGGCAACACCGGGGAGCTGTTTTTT. It translates to CASSLWLQGNTGELFF.

V usage is TRBV2 and J usage is TRBJ1-4; D is unresolved. With 2 bases removed from V and 10 bases from J, the gap between germline ends came to 14 bases. The CDR3 has 14 residues. Germline V lookup: CDR1 SNHLY, CDR2 FYNNEI. The CDR3 bases are TGTGCCAGCAGTGAACAGACTGAGGGCCTAAAACTGTTTTTT. It is translated as CASSEQTEGLKLFF.

V and J are TRBV30 and TRBJ2-7, with a weak D call TRBD2 (6 bases). Looked up from germline, CDR1 is GTSNPN and CDR2 is SVGIG (reference sequence). The CDR3 is made up of 14 amino acids. V was clipped by 2 bases and J by 1 base, with 12 bases between them. The CDR3, as DNA: TGTGCCTGGAGTCGGAGGGGAAATTCCTACGAGCAGTACTTC. Translating it yields CAWSRRGNSYEQYF.

The rearrangement joins TRBV23-1 to TRBJ1-5; D remains unclear. TRBV23-1 has ORF status, its function being uncertain. Trimming pared 9 bases from V and 0 bases from J, leaving 6 bases between. The CDR3 contains 12 residues. The CDR3 region is CARANSNQPQHF. CDR3 bases: TGCGCCAGAGCCAATAGCAATCAGCCCCAGCATTTT.

A single count supports this clone. The chain is built from TRBV5-6 and TRBJ1-1; D unresolved. The V end was cut by 0 bases, the J end by 4 bases, with 4 bases between. The CDR3 covers 12 residues. The germline V gene has CDR1 SGHDT and CDR2 YYEEEE. CDR3 nucleotide sequence: TGTGCCAGCAGCTTGGGAGTCACTGAAGCTTTCTTT. Protein product: CASSLGVTEAFF.